This T cell receptor beta chain stems from a study of blood T cell repertoires in COVID-19. The germline V gene has CDR1 SGDLS and CDR2 YYNGEE. V was clipped by 4 bases and J by 3 bases; unmatched bases: 10. This CDR3 spans 16 amino acids. Sequencing was performed with immunoSEQ multiplex PCR; in TCRdb, only in-frame clones are kept and a portion is missing. Of some 320,000 clones in the sample, more than 70% were seen once. This chain links TRBV9 with TRBJ2-5; TRBD1 matches at 9 bases. This sequence was found in a woman in her 30s who had recovered from COVID-19. Sequenced material: PBMCs or T cells enriched from blood (not recorded which). CDR3: CASSPGTGFREETQYF. The CDR3 DNA is TGTGCCAGCAGCCCGGGGACAGGGTTCCGCGAAGAGACCCAGTACTTC.